Given below is one T cell receptor (beta chain) in context. Its recognized antigen is unknown. Base qualities are missing; no much larger clone stands one base away. The immunoSEQ Assay, a bias-controlled multiplex PCR, was used to amplify TCRbeta CDR3 regions from genomic DNA. In the authors' own workflow: The number of nucleated cells in each sample was estimated from the amplification of reference gene primers within the assay. To quantify the absolute abundance of each unique TCRbeta CDR3 rearrangement, sequence reads were collapsed and filtered. For each sample, productive Simpson clonality was calculated as the square root of Simpson's diversity index across productive rearrangements. TCRdb carries this immuneACCESS record with in-frame sequences only. Its versions omit some clonotypes, under half of them owing to an unresolved V gene in the studies checked, with the rest unexplained. V and J calls and clone size follow that table, whereas D and trimming were derived from the DNA. The sample data list about 81,000 clones, and approximately 75% of these were observed just once. The ten most abundant clones make up roughly 4.2% of the sample.

The data derive from a study of blood T cell repertoires in COVID-19 (dated by TCRdb to the early 2020s). Broadly, across the study: The collaborator samples originated in the United States, Italy and Spain and spanned the acute and convalescent phases of COVID-19. The material from the prospective study consisted of cDNA or gDNA derived from T cells, B-cell-depleted T cells, or PBMCs. Deeply sampled blood TCRbeta repertoires from subjects exposed to, actively infected with, or recovered from COVID-19 were included in the dataset. A freely available public database, intended as a resource for researchers studying the immune response to SARS-CoV-2, is where the repertoires were released. The samples were drawn from the first 160 participants of the ongoing ImmuneRACE study and from roughly 1,300 subjects provided by 6 global collaborators. A de-identified subject ID, COVID-19 status, age in years and sex were almost always included in the sample metadata. Where HLA class I and class II types were available, the types were taken from metadata supplied by the sample provider, not from assay-based typing.

Its CDR3 holds 16 amino acids, cysteine through phenylalanine. CDR3 DNA only is kept here, 48 bases in frame from base 1. From the germline V gene, CDR1 is SGHDN and CDR2 is FVKESK. Trimming takes 2 bases from V and 1 base from J, and the germline ends sit 12 bases apart. Collaborating institutions collected whole blood in K2EDTA tubes following their own protocols. For TCRbeta analysis, collaborator samples were shipped as frozen whole blood, as isolated PBMCs, or as DNA extracted from either sample type. The investigation overall reported the following: The quantity of clinical and demographic metadata differed by source and by participant and was supplied without curation.

This receptor chain uses TRBV14 and TRBJ1-3; the D gene is possibly TRBD1, with 6 bases matching. This receptor was obtained from a woman aged 45-65 years with acute or convalescent COVID-19. The sequencing input was peripheral blood. Here the CDR3 is given as CASSQTGSWSGNTIYF. Read as DNA, the sequence is TGTGCCAGCAGCCAAACAGGGAGTTGGTCTGGAAACACCATATATTTT.